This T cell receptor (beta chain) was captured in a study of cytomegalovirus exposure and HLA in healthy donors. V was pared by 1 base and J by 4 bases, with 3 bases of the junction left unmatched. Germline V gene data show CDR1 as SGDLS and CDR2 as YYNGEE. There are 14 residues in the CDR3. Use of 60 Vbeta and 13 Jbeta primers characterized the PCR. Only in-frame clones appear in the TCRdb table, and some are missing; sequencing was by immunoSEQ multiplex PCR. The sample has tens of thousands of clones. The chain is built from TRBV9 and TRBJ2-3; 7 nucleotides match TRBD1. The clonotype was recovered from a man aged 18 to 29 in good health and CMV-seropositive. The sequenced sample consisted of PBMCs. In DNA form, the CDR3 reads TGTGCCAGCAGCGTACTGACAGGGCCAGATACGCAGTATTTT. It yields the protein CASSVLTGPDTQYF. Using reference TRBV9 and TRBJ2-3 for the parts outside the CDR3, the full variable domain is DSGVTQTPKHLITATGQRVTLRCSPRSGDLSVYWYQQSLDQGLQFLIQYYNGEERAKGNILERFSAQQFPDLHSELNLSSLELGDSALYFCASSVLTGPDTQYFGPGTRLTVL.